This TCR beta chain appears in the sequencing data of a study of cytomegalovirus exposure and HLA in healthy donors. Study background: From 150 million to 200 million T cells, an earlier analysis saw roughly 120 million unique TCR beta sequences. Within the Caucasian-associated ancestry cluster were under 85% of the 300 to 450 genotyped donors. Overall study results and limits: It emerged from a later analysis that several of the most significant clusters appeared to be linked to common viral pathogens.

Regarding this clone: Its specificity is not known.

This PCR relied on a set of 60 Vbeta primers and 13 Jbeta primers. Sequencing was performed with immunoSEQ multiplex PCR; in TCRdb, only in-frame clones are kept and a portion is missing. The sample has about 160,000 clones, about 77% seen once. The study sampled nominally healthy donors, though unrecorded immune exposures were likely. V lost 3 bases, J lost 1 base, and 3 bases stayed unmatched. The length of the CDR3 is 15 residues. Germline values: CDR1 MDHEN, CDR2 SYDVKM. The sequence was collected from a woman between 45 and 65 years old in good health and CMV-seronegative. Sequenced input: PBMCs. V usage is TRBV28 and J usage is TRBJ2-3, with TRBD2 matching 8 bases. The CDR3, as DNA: TGTGCCAGCAGTTTTTCGCGGGGGGGCACAGATACGCAGTATTTT. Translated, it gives CASSFSRGGTDTQYF.